This record concerns one T cell receptor (beta chain) sequence. This clonotype turned up a few times. There is no known antigen for this receptor. Per-base quality was not reported, and no clone a single base away is much larger than it. The study deep-sequenced TCR repertoires of sorted CD4+ and CD8+ blood T cells from severe aplastic anemia patients and healthy subjects. Ficoll-Paque density gradient centrifugation was used to isolate peripheral blood mononuclear cells. CD4+ and CD8+ T cells were sorted by FACS or magnetic beads before DNA extraction. The sample comes from a study of CD8+CD57+ T cells in acquired aplastic anemia (dated by TCRdb to the late 2010s). The study in broad terms: On average, sorted CD4+ and CD8+ cells yielded approximately 3 ug of extracted DNA, with a range of about 0.17 to 27.4 ug. An average of about 10 million reads for CD4+ cells and 11 million to 13 million reads for CD8+ cells was obtained from healthy donor samples.

Broad study findings and their caveats: Between patients and healthy controls, no significant difference in CD8+ Simpson's diversity was found (P=0.060). Around 28 CD8+ CDR3 sequences were found to be shared between patients and controls, but these sequences appeared to be highly expressed in patients and within the immunodominant clones of the patients.

Genomic DNA was used as template for profiling of TCR beta VDJ combinations and CDR3 sequences. TCR repertoire sequencing was run on an Illumina HiSeq 2000. In the authors' own workflow: TRBV/TRBJ rearrangement plots, CDR3 size and DJ length profiles, and Simpson's diversity index were used to evaluate the repertoires. The immunodominant clone was defined as the most abundant DNA sequence in deep sequencing data. CDR3 amino acid sequences were screened for sharing across subjects and were compared with published repertoires and the VDJdb database. TCRdb cleaned the public reads at Q25 with fastp, built clones with MiXCR and kept in-frame beta chains. All rows with the same CDR3 protein become a single entry with the most common DNA and genes. The V and J calls come from TCRdb's annotation, not from the publication. The sample table shows 130,000 or so distinct CDR3 sequences, and around two fifths are seen once. The ten top clones hold 8.4% of the sample.

CDR1 and CDR2 are read off the germline V gene (reference sequence) as LNHNV and YYDKDF. From cysteine to phenylalanine, the CDR3 is 14 amino acids long. The entry retains the CDR3 DNA only, 42 bases that are in frame from base 1. V is reduced by 0 bases and J by 0 bases, leaving a spacing of 3 bases between them. The sequence derives from a human donor in good health, serving as a control. Sequencing was done on a sample of sorted CD4+, CD8+, or CD8+CD57+ T cells (not recorded which) from PBMCs. The rearranged segments are TRBV15 and TRBJ1-5; the D gene remains uncertain. The CDR3 in this case is CATSRDFSNQPQHF. The DNA is as follows: TGTGCCACCAGCAGAGATTTTAGCAATCAGCCCCAGCATTTT.